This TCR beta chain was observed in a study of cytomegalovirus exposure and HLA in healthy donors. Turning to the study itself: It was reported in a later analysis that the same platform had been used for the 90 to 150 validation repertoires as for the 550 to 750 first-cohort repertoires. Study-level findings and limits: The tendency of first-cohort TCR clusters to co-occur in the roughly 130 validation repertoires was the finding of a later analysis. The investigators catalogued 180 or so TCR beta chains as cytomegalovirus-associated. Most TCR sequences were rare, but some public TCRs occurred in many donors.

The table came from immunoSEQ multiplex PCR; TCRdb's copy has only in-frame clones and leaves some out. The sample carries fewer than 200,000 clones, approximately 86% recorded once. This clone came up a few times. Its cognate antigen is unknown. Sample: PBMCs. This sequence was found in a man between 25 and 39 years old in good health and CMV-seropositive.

In DNA form, the CDR3 reads TGTGCCAGCAGCGAACAGGGGGCCTATGGCTACACCTTC. This codes for CASSEQGAYGYTF. The J gene is TRBJ1-2, the V gene TRBV7-2, with 9 bases matching TRBD1. V lost 5 bases, J lost 4 bases, and 2 bases stayed unmatched. Germline assignment: CDR1 SGHTA and CDR2 FQGNSA. The CDR3 runs 13 residues. Looking up the rest from reference TRBV7-2 and TRBJ1-2 gives the full variable domain: GAGVSQSPSNKVTEKGKDVELRCDPISGHTALYWYRQSLGQGLEFLIYFQGNSAPDKSGLPSDRFSAERTGGSVSTLTIQRTQQEDSAVYLCASSEQGAYGYTFGSGTRLTVV.